Each of the 25 T cell receptor beta chains below was sequenced from the same sample in a study of T cell repertoires in cytomegalovirus infection. TCRdb re-called the reads with MiXCR, one entry per CDR3 protein. The table includes fewer than 1,000,000 distinct CDR3 sequences, less than 40% detected once. Their specific antigens are unknown. The specimen comprised cultured CD8+ T cells from PBMCs, sampled from culture after CMV antigen stimulation. The receptors stem from a human donor in good health (CMV status not recorded). Some clones in this sample may be carry-over from other donors' samples.

As DNA, the CDR3 is TGTGCCAGCAGTTTCAACCGGGACAGGGTCAATGAGCAGTTCTTC. As protein: CASSFNRDRVNEQFF. The chain carries TRBV6-1 and TRBJ2-1; 9 positions agree with TRBD1. CDR1 and CDR2 (germline): MNHNS, SASEGT. V shed 5 bases and J 6 bases; nucleotides not matched to a gene: 8. The CDR3 is 15 amino acids.

The chain combines TRBV4-3 with TRBJ1-2; D not certain. This CDR3 contains 15 residues. The germline gives CDR1 LGHNA, CDR2 YSLEER. Deletions cut 0 bases from V and 6 bases from J, with 14 bases between. The CDR3 loop reads CASSQDGEENNGYTF. CDR3 sequence (DNA): TGCGCCAGCAGCCAAGACGGGGAAGAGAACAATGGCTACACCTTC.

At least ten counts were recorded for this clonotype. V gene TRBV11-2 combines with J gene TRBJ2-3; 12 bases map to TRBD2. CDR1 and CDR2 from the germline V gene are SGHAT and FQNNGV. The CDR3 has 17 amino acids. The V gene end was trimmed by 5 bases and the J gene end by 10 bases; junction bases not matched to a gene: 16. The DNA of the CDR3 is TGTGCCAGCAGCATCCATGGACTAGCGGGGCAACCCGGGGCGCAGTATTTT. It encodes CASSIHGLAGQPGAQYF.

Points on this clonotype: At one end, the junction sequence differs from germline, possibly due to a read error. The rearrangement joins TRBV7-6 to TRBJ2-1; D possibly uses TRBD1 or TRBD2 (5 bases each). The germline CDR1 and CDR2 sequences are SGHVS and FNYEAQ. The CDR3 runs 17 residues. CDR3 sequence reads: CVSSLESGLRRDNEQFF. The CDR3 coding sequence is TGTGTCAGCAGCTTAGAATCGGGGCTTAGACGTGACAATGAGCAGTTCTTC.

The rearrangement joins TRBV2 to TRBJ2-1; 12 nucleotides agree with TRBD1. V lost 11 bases and J lost 8; bases outside the gene matches: 7. The CDR3 runs to 13 residues. CDR1 SNHLY and CDR2 FYNNEI come from the germline V gene. The CDR3 spells CAFPGQGADEQFF. The CDR3 DNA reads TGTGCCTTCCCGGGACAGGGGGCCGATGAGCAGTTCTTC.

The chain employs TRBV7-9 and TRBJ2-5; D is unresolved. Germline CDR1 reads SEHNR; CDR2 reads FQNEAQ (reference sequence). The CDR3 covers 17 residues. Trimming left V 5 bases short and J 4 bases short, with 23 bases between. The CDR3 sequence is CASSRRPASHSVETQYF. The CDR3 DNA reads as TGTGCCAGCAGCCGTCGACCGGCGTCCCACTCGGTAGAGACCCAGTACTTC. Full variable domain (rest looked up from reference TRBV7-9 and TRBJ2-5): DTGVSQNPRHKITKRGQNVTFRCDPISEHNRLYWYRQTLGQGPEFLTYFQNEAQLEKSRLLSDRFSAERPKGSFSTLEIQRTEQGDSAMYLCASSRRPASHSVETQYFGPGTRLLVL.

The chain has TRBV19 and TRBJ1-2; tentative D call: TRBD1 (5 bases). Germline V gene sequence: CDR1 LNHDA, CDR2 SQIVND (reference sequence). Between the trimmed V and J ends, which lost 5 bases and 4 bases, there was a span of 14 bases. The CDR3 totals 14 residues. The CDR3 DNA follows: TGTGCCAGTAGTCCCCCGGGGCATGGCTATGGCTACACCTTC. It codes for CASSPPGHGYGYTF.

The rearrangement uses TRBV29-1 and TRBJ1-2, with D maybe TRBD1 (5 bases). V lost 2 bases and J lost 5, with 15 bases in between. The CDR3 spans 14 residues. CDR1 is SQVTM, CDR2 ANQGSEA, per germline. DNA of the CDR3: TGCAGCGTTGAAAGGGACCCCTTATGGTATGGCTACACCTTC. This encodes CSVERDPLWYGYTF.

The rearrangement joins TRBV7-9 to TRBJ2-1; TRBD1 matches 7 bases. CDR3 length: 15 amino acids. In germline, CDR1 is SEHNR, CDR2 FQNEAQ (reference sequence). V lost 4 bases and J lost 4; bases outside the gene matches: 7. In nucleotides, the CDR3 is TGTGCCAGCAGCTCTGGACAGGAGACTTACAATGAGCAGTTCTTC. This sequence encodes CASSSGQETYNEQFF.

This clonotype was recorded a few times. The chain is built from TRBV28 and TRBJ1-1; D is unresolved. CDR1 is MDHEN, CDR2 SYDVKM, per germline. The CDR3 is 16 residues long. V gave up 3 bases and J gave up 2 bases, with 16 bases separating them. CDR3 nucleotides: TGTGCCAGCAGTTTCCGAGGCAGCCCGGTAAACACTGAAGCTTTCTTT. Translating gives CASSFRGSPVNTEAFF.

The chain joins TRBV24-1 to TRBJ2-5; 12 nucleotides align to TRBD1. J was trimmed by 5 bases and V by 5 bases; bases with no gene match: 8. Germline assignment: CDR1 KGHDR and CDR2 SFDVKD. CDR3 length: 16 residues. The CDR3 DNA sequence: TGTGCCACCAGTGCCGGGGACAGGGGGCTCATTGAGACCCAGTACTTC. As protein: CATSAGDRGLIETQYF.

This clonotype was observed a handful of times. This chain connects TRBV10-3 to TRBJ1-1; D might be TRBD1 (6 bases). This CDR3 spans 12 amino acids. Germline loops: CDR1 ENHRY, CDR2 SYGVKD. Trimming took 4 bases from V and 6 from J, leaving 9 bases between them. The CDR3 loop reads CAISGDNPEAFF. CDR3 DNA sequence: TGTGCCATCAGTGGGGACAACCCTGAAGCTTTCTTT.

Regarding this clonotype: A junction end diverges from the germline sequence, so it may reflect a read error. The rearrangement links TRBV4-1 to TRBJ2-1, with a weak D call TRBD2 (7 bases). This CDR3 has 15 amino acids. From germline, CDR1 is MGHRA and CDR2 YSYEKL. The CDR3 loop is CASTPGGGAHNEQFF. The CDR3 nucleotides read TGTGCCAGCACCCCTGGGGGGGGGGCACACAATGAGCAGTTCTTC.

In its sample, this clonotype was seen many times. The chain joins TRBV28 to TRBJ2-7; 8 positions agree with TRBD1. The CDR3 loop spans 17 amino acids. Unmatched junction bases numbered 16, after V lost 5 bases and J lost 4 bases. In germline, CDR1 is MDHEN, CDR2 SYDVKM. This CDR3 reads CASSPPLVGQGGYEQYV. In DNA, the CDR3 is TGTGCCAGCAGTCCCCCCTTAGTAGGACAGGGAGGATACGAGCAGTACGTC.

The chain combines TRBV6-4 with TRBJ2-1; 12 bases are shared with TRBD2. CDR3 length: 15 residues. From germline, CDR1 is MRHNA and CDR2 SNTAGT. V shed 9 bases and J 4 bases; nucleotides not matched to a gene: 7. The CDR3 coding sequence is TGTGCCAGTAGCGCACTAGCGGGGGGATACAATGAGCAGTTCTTC. This codes for CASSALAGGYNEQFF.

The J gene is TRBJ1-1, the V gene TRBV12-3 or TRBV12-4; D gene uncertain. The CDR3 runs 13 residues. Trimming shortened V by 3 bases and J by 6 bases, and 11 bases separated the two germline ends. The CDR3 DNA reads TGTGCCAGCAGTTTGGTCAGAAACGCTGAAGCTTTCTTT. Its translation is CASSLVRNAEAFF.

This clonotype was counted between two and nine times. This sequence joins TRBV27 and TRBJ2-7; the D gene could be TRBD1 or TRBD2 (5 bases each). The germline CDR1 and CDR2 sequences are MNHEY and SMNVEV (reference sequence). The CDR3 has 14 residues. The V end was cut by 5 bases, the J end by 0 bases, with 11 bases between. This chain's CDR3 is CASSRDRYSYEQYV. The CDR3 DNA follows: TGTGCCAGCAGTCGGGACCGTTACTCCTACGAGCAGTACGTC.

The genes are TRBV6-6 and TRBJ1-1, with D possibly matching TRBD1 (5 bases). CDR1 and CDR2 from the germline V gene are MNHNY and SVGAGI (reference sequence). With 2 bases removed from V and 4 bases from J, the gap between germline ends came to 14 bases. The length of the CDR3 is 15 residues. This CDR3 reads CASSYGPGLVTEAFF. The DNA for the CDR3 is TGTGCCAGCAGTTACGGTCCAGGGTTGGTCACTGAAGCTTTCTTT.

The CDR3 sequence: CASSYSNEQETQYF. CDR3 bases: TGTGCCAGCAGTTATTCAAACGAACAAGAGACCCAGTACTTC. The V gene is TRBV6-5, the J gene TRBJ2-5; D remains unclear. The CDR3 consists of 14 residues. Germline CDR1 MNHEY, CDR2 SVGAGI. V shed 3 bases and J shed 2 bases, with 10 bases lying between them.

This clonotype came up a few times. The chain links TRBV20-1 to TRBJ2-2; D gene unclear. The CDR3 sequence is 11 residues long. V lost 6 bases to trimming and J lost 6 bases, with 8 bases between them. CDR1 and CDR2 (germline): DFQATT, SNEGSKA (reference sequence). The CDR3 DNA reads as TGCAGTGCCCCTCGGTCCGGGGAGCTGTTTTTT. As protein: CSAPRSGELFF.

This clonotype turned up a few times. The gene calls are TRBV14 and TRBJ2-3; unclear D gene. Germline V lookup: CDR1 SGHDN, CDR2 FVKESK. V lost 0 bases and J lost 0, with 7 bases in between. CDR3 length equals 15 residues. The CDR3 here is CASSQEASSTDTQYF. The CDR3 DNA reads as TGTGCCAGCAGCCAAGAAGCCTCTAGCACAGATACGCAGTATTTT.

This clonotype showed up many times. The chain employs TRBV6-1 and TRBJ2-7; D is uncertain. This CDR3 has 12 residues. The V end lost 7 bases, the J end lost 3 bases, and 10 bases lay between the germline ends. Per germline, CDR1 MNHNS and CDR2 SASEGT. The CDR3 bases are TGTGCCAGCACCTCATCCGTCTACGAGCAGTACTTC. It codes for CASTSSVYEQYF.

Worth noting for this clonotype: Since a much larger clone is just one base distant, this may be a read error. The CDR3 loop is CANLTGPGTQYF. The CDR3 nucleotides are TGTGCCAACCTGACAGGTCCCGGAACCCAGTACTTC. The chain combines TRBV7-6 with TRBJ2-5; possible D gene TRBD1, 6 bases. Germline assignment: CDR1 SGHVS and CDR2 FNYEAQ. The CDR3 sequence is 12 residues long. V was clipped by 10 bases and J by 8 bases, with 17 bases between them. The full variable domain, rest sourced from reference TRBV7-6 and TRBJ2-5, is GAGVSQSPRYKVTKRGQDVALRCDPISGHVSLYWYRQALGQGPEFLTYFNYEAQQDKSGLPNDRFSAERPEGSISTLTIQRTEQRDSAMYRCANLTGPGTQYFGPGTRLLVL.

This clonotype was seen a few times. The chain recombines TRBV24-1 with TRBJ2-1; D may match TRBD1 or TRBD2 (5 bases each). CDR3 length: 16 residues. The ends were cut back, 2 bases at V and 3 bases at J, with 13 bases in the middle. The germline CDR1 and CDR2 sequences are KGHDR and SFDVKD. Written as DNA, the CDR3 is TGTGCCACCAGTGATTCCCGGGACGGAATCTACAATGAGCAGTTCTTC. Its translation is CATSDSRDGIYNEQFF.

This clonotype showed up just a few times. The V and J genes are TRBV9 and TRBJ2-1; D might be TRBD1 (5 bases). V shed 3 bases and J shed 6 bases, with 16 bases lying between them. This CDR3 is built from 15 residues. Per the germline V gene, CDR1 is SGDLS and CDR2 is YYNGEE. Here the CDR3 DNA reads TGTGCCAGCAGCGCCCAGGGTCGTCAGAGCAATGAGCAGTTCTTC. Translating gives CASSAQGRQSNEQFF.